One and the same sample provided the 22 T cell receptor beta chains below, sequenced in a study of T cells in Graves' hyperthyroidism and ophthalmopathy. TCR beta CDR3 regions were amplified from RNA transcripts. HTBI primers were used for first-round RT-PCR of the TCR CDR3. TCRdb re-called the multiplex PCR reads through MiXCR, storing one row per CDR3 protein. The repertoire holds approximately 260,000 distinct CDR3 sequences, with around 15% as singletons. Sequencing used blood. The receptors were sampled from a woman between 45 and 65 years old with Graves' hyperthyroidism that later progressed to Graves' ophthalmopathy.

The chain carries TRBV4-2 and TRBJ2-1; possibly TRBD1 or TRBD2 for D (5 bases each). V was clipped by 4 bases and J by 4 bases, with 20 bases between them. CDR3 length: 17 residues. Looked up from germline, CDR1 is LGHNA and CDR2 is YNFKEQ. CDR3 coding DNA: TGTGCCAGCAGCCCTACAAATGGGGGAGAGGGATACAATGAGCAGTTCTTC. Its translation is CASSPTNGGEGYNEQFF.

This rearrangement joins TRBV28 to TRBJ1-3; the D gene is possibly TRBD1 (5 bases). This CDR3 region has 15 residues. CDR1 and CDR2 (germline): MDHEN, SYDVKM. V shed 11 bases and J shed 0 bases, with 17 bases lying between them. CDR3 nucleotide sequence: TGTGCCGAAAACCCCGGGGCCACCTCTGGAAACACCATATATTTT. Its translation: CAENPGATSGNTIYF.

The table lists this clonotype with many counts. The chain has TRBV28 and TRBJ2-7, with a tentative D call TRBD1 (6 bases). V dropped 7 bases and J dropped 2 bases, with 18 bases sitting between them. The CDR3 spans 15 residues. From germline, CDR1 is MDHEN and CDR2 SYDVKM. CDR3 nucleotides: TGTGCCAGCAATGACCGGGGCAGGGGTGCCTACGAGCAGTACTTC. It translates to CASNDRGRGAYEQYF.

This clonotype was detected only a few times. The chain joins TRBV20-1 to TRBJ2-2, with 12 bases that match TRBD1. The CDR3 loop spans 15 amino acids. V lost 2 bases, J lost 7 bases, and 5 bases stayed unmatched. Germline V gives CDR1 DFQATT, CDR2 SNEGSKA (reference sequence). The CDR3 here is CSARPGQGANGELFF. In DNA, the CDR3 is TGCAGTGCTAGACCGGGACAGGGGGCTAACGGGGAGCTGTTTTTT.

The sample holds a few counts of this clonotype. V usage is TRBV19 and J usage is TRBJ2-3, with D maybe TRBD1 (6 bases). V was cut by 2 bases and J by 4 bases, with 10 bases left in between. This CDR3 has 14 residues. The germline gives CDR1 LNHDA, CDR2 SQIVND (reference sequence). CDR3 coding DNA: TGTGCCAGTAGTATATGGCCAGGGGCAGATACGCAGTATTTT. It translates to CASSIWPGADTQYF.

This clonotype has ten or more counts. Written as DNA, the CDR3 is TGCAGCGTCCCCCCCGGGACAGCAACAGAGACCCAGTACTTC. Translation: CSVPPGTATETQYF. The chain carries TRBV29-1 and TRBJ2-5, with 7 bases identical to TRBD1. The CDR3 covers 14 residues. With V trimmed by 6 bases and J by 4 bases, 11 bases remained unmatched. Germline V gives CDR1 SQVTM, CDR2 ANQGSEA.

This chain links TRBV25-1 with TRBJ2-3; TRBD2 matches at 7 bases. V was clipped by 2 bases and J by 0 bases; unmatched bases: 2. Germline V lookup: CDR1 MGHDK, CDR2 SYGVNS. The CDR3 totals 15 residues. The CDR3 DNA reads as TGTGCCAGCAGTGAAGGCGGGAGAAGCACAGATACGCAGTATTTT. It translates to CASSEGGRSTDTQYF.

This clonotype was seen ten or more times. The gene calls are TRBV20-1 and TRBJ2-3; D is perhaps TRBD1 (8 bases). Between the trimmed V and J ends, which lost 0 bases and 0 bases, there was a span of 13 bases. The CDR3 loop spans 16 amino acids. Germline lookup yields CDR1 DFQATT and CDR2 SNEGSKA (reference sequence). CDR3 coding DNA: TGCAGTGCTAGAGACCCACAGGGGGGGAGCACAGATACGCAGTATTTT. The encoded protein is CSARDPQGGSTDTQYF.

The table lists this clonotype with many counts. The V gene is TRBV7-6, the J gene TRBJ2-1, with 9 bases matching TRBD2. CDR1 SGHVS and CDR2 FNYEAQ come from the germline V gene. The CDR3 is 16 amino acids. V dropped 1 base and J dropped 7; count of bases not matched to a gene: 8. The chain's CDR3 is CASSLVAGVGWNEQFF. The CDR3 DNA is TGTGCCAGCAGCTTAGTAGCGGGAGTAGGGTGGAATGAGCAGTTCTTC. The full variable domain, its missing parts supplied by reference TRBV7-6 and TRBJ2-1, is GAGVSQSPRYKVTKRGQDVALRCDPISGHVSLYWYRQALGQGPEFLTYFNYEAQQDKSGLPNDRFSAERPEGSISTLTIQRTEQRDSAMYRCASSLVAGVGWNEQFFGPGTRLTVL.

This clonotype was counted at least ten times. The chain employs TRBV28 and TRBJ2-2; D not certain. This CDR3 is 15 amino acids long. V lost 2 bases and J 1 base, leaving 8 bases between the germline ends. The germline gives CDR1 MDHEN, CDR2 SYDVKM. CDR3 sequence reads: CASSLLAMNTGELFF. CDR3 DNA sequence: TGTGCCAGCAGTTTACTCGCCATGAACACCGGGGAGCTGTTTTTT.

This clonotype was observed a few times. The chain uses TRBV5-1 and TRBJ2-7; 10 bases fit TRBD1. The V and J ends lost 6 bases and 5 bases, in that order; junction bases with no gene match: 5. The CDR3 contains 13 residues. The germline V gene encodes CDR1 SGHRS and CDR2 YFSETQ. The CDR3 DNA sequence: TGCGCCAGCATGGACAGGGGGGACAACGAGCAGTACTTC. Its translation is CASMDRGDNEQYF. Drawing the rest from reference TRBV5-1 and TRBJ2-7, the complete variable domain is KAGVTQTPRYLIKTRGQQVTLSCSPISGHRSVSWYQQTPGQGLQFLFEYFSETQRNKGNFPGRFSGRQFSNSRSEMNVSTLELGDSALYLCASMDRGDNEQYFGPGTRLTVT.

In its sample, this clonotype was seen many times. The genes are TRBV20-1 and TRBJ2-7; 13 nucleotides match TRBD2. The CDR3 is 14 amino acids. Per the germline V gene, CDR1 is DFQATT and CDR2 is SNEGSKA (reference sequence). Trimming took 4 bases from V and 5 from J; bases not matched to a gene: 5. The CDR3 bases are TGCAGTGCTACACTAGCGGGAGGGCCTAACGAGCAGTACTTC. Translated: CSATLAGGPNEQYF.

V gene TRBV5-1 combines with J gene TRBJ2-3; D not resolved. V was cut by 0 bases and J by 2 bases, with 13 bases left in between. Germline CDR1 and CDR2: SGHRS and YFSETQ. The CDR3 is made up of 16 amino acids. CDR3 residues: CASSLGYRGNTDTQYF. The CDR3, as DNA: TGCGCCAGCAGCTTGGGCTACAGAGGAAACACAGATACGCAGTATTTT.

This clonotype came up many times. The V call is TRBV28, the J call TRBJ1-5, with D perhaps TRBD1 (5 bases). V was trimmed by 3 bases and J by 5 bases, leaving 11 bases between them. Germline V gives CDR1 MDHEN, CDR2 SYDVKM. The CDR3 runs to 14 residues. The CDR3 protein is CASSLGGVHQPQHF. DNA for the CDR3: TGTGCCAGCAGTTTGGGAGGGGTACATCAGCCCCAGCATTTT.

The CDR3 protein is CASPGGNEKLFF. DNA for the CDR3: TGTGCCAGCCCCGGCGGGAATGAAAAACTGTTTTTT. The chain uses TRBV19 and TRBJ1-4; D not certain. V dropped 9 bases and J dropped 5 bases, with 10 bases sitting between them. The CDR3 runs to 12 residues. Germline V CDR1 and CDR2: LNHDA, SQIVND (reference sequence). The whole variable domain, filled in from reference TRBV19 and TRBJ1-4, reads DGGITQSPKYLFRKEGQNVTLSCEQNLNHDAMYWYRQDPGQGLRLIYYSQIVNDFQKGDIAEGYSVSREKKESFPLTVTSAQKNPTAFYLCASPGGNEKLFFGSGTQLSVL.

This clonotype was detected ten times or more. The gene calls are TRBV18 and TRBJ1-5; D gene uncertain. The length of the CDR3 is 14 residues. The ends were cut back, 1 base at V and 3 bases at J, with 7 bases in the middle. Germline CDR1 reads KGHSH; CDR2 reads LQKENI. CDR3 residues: CASSPRAYNQPQHF. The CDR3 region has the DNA TGTGCCAGCTCACCACGGGCCTACAATCAGCCCCAGCATTTT.

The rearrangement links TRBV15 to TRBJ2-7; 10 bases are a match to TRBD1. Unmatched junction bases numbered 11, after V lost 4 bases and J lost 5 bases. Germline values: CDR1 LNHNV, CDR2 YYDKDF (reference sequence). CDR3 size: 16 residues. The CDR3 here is CATSTPRTGGIDEQYF. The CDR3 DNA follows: TGTGCCACCAGCACCCCCCGGACAGGGGGGATCGACGAGCAGTACTTC.

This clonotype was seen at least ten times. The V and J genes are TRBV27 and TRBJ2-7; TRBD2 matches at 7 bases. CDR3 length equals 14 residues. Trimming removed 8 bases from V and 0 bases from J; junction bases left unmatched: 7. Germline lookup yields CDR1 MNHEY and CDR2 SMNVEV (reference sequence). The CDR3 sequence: CASRGRSSSYEQYF. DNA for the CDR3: TGTGCCAGCCGCGGGAGATCGAGCTCCTACGAGCAGTACTTC.

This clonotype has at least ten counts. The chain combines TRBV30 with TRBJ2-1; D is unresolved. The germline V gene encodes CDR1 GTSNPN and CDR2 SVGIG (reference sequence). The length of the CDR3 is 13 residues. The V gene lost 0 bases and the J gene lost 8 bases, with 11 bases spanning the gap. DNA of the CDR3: TGTGCCTGGAGTGTAGAAGGGTCCGATGAGCAGTTCTTC. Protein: CAWSVEGSDEQFF.

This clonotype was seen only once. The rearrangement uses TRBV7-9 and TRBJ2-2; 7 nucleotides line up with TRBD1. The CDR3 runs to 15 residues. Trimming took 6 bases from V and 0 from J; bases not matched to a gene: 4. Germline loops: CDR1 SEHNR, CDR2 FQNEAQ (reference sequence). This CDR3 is CASRRTGANTGELFF. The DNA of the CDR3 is TGTGCCAGCAGACGTACAGGGGCGAACACCGGGGAGCTGTTTTTT.

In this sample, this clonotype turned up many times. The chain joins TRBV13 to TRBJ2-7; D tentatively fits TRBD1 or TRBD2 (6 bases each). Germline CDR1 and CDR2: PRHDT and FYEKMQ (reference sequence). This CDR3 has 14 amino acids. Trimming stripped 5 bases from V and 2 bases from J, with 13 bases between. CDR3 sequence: CASSHRGPTYEQYF. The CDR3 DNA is TGTGCCAGCAGCCACCGGGGGCCAACCTACGAGCAGTACTTC. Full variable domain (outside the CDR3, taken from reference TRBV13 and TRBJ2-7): AAGVIQSPRHLIKEKRETATLKCYPIPRHDTVYWYQQGPGQDPQFLISFYEKMQSDKGSIPDRFSAQQFSDYHSELNMSSLELGDSALYFCASSHRGPTYEQYFGPGTRLTVT.

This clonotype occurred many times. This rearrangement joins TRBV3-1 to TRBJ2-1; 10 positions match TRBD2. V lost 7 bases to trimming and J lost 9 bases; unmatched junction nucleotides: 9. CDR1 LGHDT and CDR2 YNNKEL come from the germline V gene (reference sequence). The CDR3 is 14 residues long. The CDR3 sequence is CASTTASGSGEQFF. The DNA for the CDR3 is TGTGCCAGCACCACAGCTAGCGGGAGTGGTGAGCAGTTCTTC.